Listed here are 26 T cell receptor beta chains from one sample, sequenced in a study of shared clonotypes between healthy human individuals. Profiling relied on immunoSEQ multiplex PCR, and the TCRdb table lists in-frame clones only, not all of them. Among over a million clones listed, approximately 98.5% were seen once. Sequences were obtained from naive CD4+ T cells sorted from blood. Subset reported: CD45RA+ positively selected. These receptors originate from a man aged 25 to 45 in good health.

This clone was seen just once. The V and J genes are TRBV5-5 and TRBJ2-1, with unresolved D. CDR3 length: 12 amino acids. Trimming removed 4 bases at V and 7 bases at J, with 9 bases between. Germline values: CDR1 SGHKS, CDR2 YYEKEE (reference sequence). The CDR3 DNA is TGTGCCAGCAGCCACCTGGGGAATGAGCAGTTCTTC. Translated: CASSHLGNEQFF.

The CDR3 DNA reads as TGTGCCAGCAGTGATGGACAGGGAGACGGCTACACCTTC. Its protein product is CASSDGQGDGYTF. The chain carries TRBV25-1 and TRBJ1-2, with 8 positions matching TRBD1. The CDR3 contains 13 residues. The ends lost 3 bases at V and 8 bases at J; junction bases unmatched: 5. From germline, CDR1 is MGHDK and CDR2 SYGVNS.

This chain uses TRBV11-3 with TRBJ2-1; D remains unclear. This CDR3 spans 11 amino acids. Germline V gives CDR1 SGHNT, CDR2 YENEEA. Trimming took off 1 base at V and 10 bases at J, with 5 bases between the two ends. The CDR3 here is CASSLGSEQFF. The CDR3 bases are TGTGCCAGCAGCTTAGGGAGCGAGCAGTTCTTC.

This chain links TRBV25-1 with TRBJ2-7, with D perhaps TRBD2 (5 bases). There are 13 residues in the CDR3. V lost 1 base to trimming and J lost 5 bases, with 9 bases between them. CDR1 MGHDK and CDR2 SYGVNS come from the germline V gene. CDR3 amino acids: CASSESLAHEQYF. CDR3 coding DNA: TGTGCCAGCAGTGAATCGCTAGCCCACGAGCAGTACTTC.

The J gene is TRBJ2-3, the V gene TRBV5-1; TRBD2 matches at 14 bases. Germline CDR1 is SGHRS and CDR2 is YFSETQ. Unmatched junction bases numbered 10, after V lost 2 bases and J lost 8 bases. This CDR3 region has 17 residues. The CDR3 nucleotides are TGCGCCAGCAGCTTTACGGCGACTAGCGGGAGGGACGGTACGCAGTATTTT. Translation gives CASSFTATSGRDGTQYF.

V and J are TRBV5-1 and TRBJ2-1, with D perhaps matching TRBD1 or TRBD2 (5 bases each). The CDR3 is 14 residues long. V lost 0 bases and J lost 9, with 13 bases in between. Looked up from germline, CDR1 is SGHRS and CDR2 is YFSETQ. The CDR3 DNA reads TGCGCCAGCAGCTTGGGGGACGAGGATATTGAGCAGTTCTTC. This sequence encodes CASSLGDEDIEQFF.

V usage is TRBV6-1 and J usage is TRBJ2-3, with 8 bases that match TRBD2. This CDR3 contains 15 residues. V was clipped by 5 bases and J by 2 bases; unmatched bases: 6. Germline CDR1 and CDR2: MNHNS and SASEGT. Written as DNA, the CDR3 is TGTGCCAGCAGTCCACTAGCGGCTAACACAGATACGCAGTATTTT. This sequence encodes CASSPLAANTDTQYF.

The V and J genes are TRBV28 and TRBJ2-5; D may match TRBD1 or TRBD2 (5 bases each). Germline values: CDR1 MDHEN, CDR2 SYDVKM. The V gene lost 7 bases and the J gene lost 4 bases, with 16 bases spanning the gap. The CDR3 extends over 14 amino acids. CDR3 sequence reads: CASTSTGLVETQYF. For the CDR3, the DNA is TGTGCCAGCACCTCGACGGGGCTTGTAGAGACCCAGTACTTC.

The V and J genes are TRBV9 and TRBJ1-4; no firm D call. Germline CDR1 reads SGDLS; CDR2 reads YYNGEE. The CDR3 has 16 residues. Trimming removed 0 bases from V and 2 bases from J, with 11 bases in between. The DNA for the CDR3 is TGTGCCAGCAGCGTAGAGGCCGGACGGACTAATGAAAAACTGTTTTTT. The encoded protein is CASSVEAGRTNEKLFF.

In this sample, this clone turned up once. The chain carries TRBV28 and TRBJ1-2; 12 bases fit TRBD1. Per the germline V gene, CDR1 is MDHEN and CDR2 is SYDVKM. This CDR3 is built from 15 residues. V lost 8 bases and J lost 8; bases outside the gene matches: 12. DNA of the CDR3: TGTGCCAGCGCCTCCCCGGGGACAGGGGGCGGAGGCTACACCTTC. Encoded protein: CASASPGTGGGGYTF.

The chain employs TRBV10-2 and TRBJ2-2; 11 bases line up with TRBD2. CDR3 size: 18 residues. Germline assignment: CDR1 WSHSY and CDR2 SAAADI. The V segment lost 5 bases and the J segment 1 base; nucleotides outside the gene matches: 9. The CDR3 DNA follows: TGCGCCAGCAGTCGATTAGCGGGAGGGCTTGGGAACACCGGGGAGCTGTTTTTT. It yields the protein CASSRLAGGLGNTGELFF.

The chain uses TRBV28 and TRBJ1-5, with a possible D match to TRBD1 (5 bases). CDR3 length equals 13 residues. Germline CDR1 and CDR2: MDHEN and SYDVKM. V was shortened by 6 bases and J by 10 bases, with 16 bases between the two germline ends. The CDR3, as DNA: TGTGCCAGCAGCCTACAGCTCAGGGACCCCCAGCATTTT. It translates to CASSLQLRDPQHF.

The CDR3 sequence is CASSRDGTGTDTQYF. CDR3 in DNA: TGCGCCAGCAGTCGAGACGGGACGGGCACAGATACGCAGTATTTT. The V gene is TRBV5-1, the J gene TRBJ2-3; possibly TRBD1 or TRBD2 for D (5 bases each). V was clipped by 5 bases and J by 1 base, with 14 bases between them. Germline CDR1 SGHRS, CDR2 YFSETQ. This CDR3 is built from 15 residues.

The chain is built from TRBV28 and TRBJ2-7; TRBD1 is a possible D gene (8 bases). CDR1 is MDHEN and CDR2 is SYDVKM in the germline V gene. V shed 5 bases and J shed 6 bases, with 11 bases lying between them. This CDR3 is 12 amino acids long. CDR3 nucleotides: TGTGCCAGCAGTACAGGGGGGGGCGAGCAGTACTTC. Encoded protein: CASSTGGGEQYF.

The V gene is TRBV7-8, the J gene TRBJ2-5, with D perhaps assigned TRBD1 or TRBD2 (5 bases each). Trimming cost V 3 bases and J 5 bases, with 10 bases left between them. Germline lookup yields CDR1 SGHVS and CDR2 FQNEAQ. The CDR3 loop spans 13 amino acids. The DNA for the CDR3 is TGTGCCAGCAGCTTGGGACCCCGGGAGACCCAGTACTTC. It codes for CASSLGPRETQYF.

This sequence joins TRBV7-2 and TRBJ2-1, with 8 nucleotides matching TRBD2. The CDR3 is 15 amino acids. Germline CDR1 reads SGHTA; CDR2 reads FQGNSA. V was pared by 5 bases and J by 10 bases, with 13 bases of the junction left unmatched. The CDR3 is CASSAGLGVPTEQFF. CDR3 bases: TGTGCCAGCAGCGCGGGACTAGGTGTCCCCACCGAGCAGTTCTTC. Looking up the rest from reference TRBV7-2 and TRBJ2-1 gives the full variable domain: GAGVSQSPSNKVTEKGKDVELRCDPISGHTALYWYRQSLGQGLEFLIYFQGNSAPDKSGLPSDRFSAERTGGSVSTLTIQRTQQEDSAVYLCASSAGLGVPTEQFFGPGTRLTVL.

The rearrangement uses TRBV11-2 and TRBJ1-2; a weak D match, TRBD1 (5 bases). The CDR3 extends over 14 amino acids. V lost 2 bases, J lost 5 bases, and 12 bases lay in between. The germline CDR1 and CDR2 sequences are SGHAT and FQNNGV. CDR3 in DNA: TGTGCCAGCAGCTTACCAGGGCTGGCGTATGGCTACACCTTC. Protein sequence: CASSLPGLAYGYTF.

A note on this clone: Other DNA sequences in this sample translate to the same CDR3. The J gene is TRBJ2-7, the V gene TRBV15; 9 nucleotides match TRBD2. Losses at the gene ends were 2 bases for V and 4 bases for J; bases not matched to a gene: 0. This CDR3 is 13 amino acids long. Germline V gene data show CDR1 as LNHNV and CDR2 as YYDKDF (reference sequence). CDR3 loop: CATSRLAGYEQYF. In DNA form, the CDR3 reads TGTGCCACCAGCAGACTAGCGGGGTACGAGCAGTACTTC. The full variable domain, in which reference TRBV15 and TRBJ2-7 provide the parts outside the CDR3, is DAMVIQNPRYQVTQFGKPVTLSCSQTLNHNVMYWYQQKSSQAPKLLFHYYDKDFNNEADTPDNFQSRRPNTSFCFLDIRSPGLGDTAMYLCATSRLAGYEQYFGPGTRLTVT.

V usage is TRBV19 and J usage is TRBJ2-3; D is undetermined. From germline, CDR1 is LNHDA and CDR2 SQIVND (reference sequence). V gave up 1 base and J gave up 6 bases, with 8 bases separating them. CDR3 length equals 13 residues. CDR3 DNA sequence: TGTGCCAGTAGTATAGCCTCCCCCGATACGCAGTATTTT. Protein: CASSIASPDTQYF.

The V gene is TRBV15, the J gene TRBJ1-4; D possibly corresponds to TRBD1 (5 bases). The germline gives CDR1 LNHNV, CDR2 YYDKDF (reference sequence). With 6 bases removed from V and 1 base from J, the gap between germline ends came to 24 bases. The CDR3 spans 19 residues. CDR3 nucleotides: TGTGCCACCAGTGGAAGAGTGAAGGTCACAGGCGAAACTAATGAAAAACTGTTTTTT. This gives the protein CATSGRVKVTGETNEKLFF.

The chain recombines TRBV5-4 with TRBJ1-2; a possible D gene is TRBD1 (5 bases). The CDR3 runs 13 residues. CDR1 is SGHNT, CDR2 YYREEE, per germline (reference sequence). V lost 4 bases, J lost 2 bases, and 9 bases lay in between. DNA for the CDR3: TGTGCCAGCAGCCCACAGGCAAACTATGGCTACACCTTC. It codes for CASSPQANYGYTF.

The chain uses TRBV6-1 and TRBJ1-5; D unclear. V lost 8 bases and J 0 bases, leaving 11 bases between the germline ends. Germline V gene sequence: CDR1 MNHNS, CDR2 SASEGT. The CDR3 sequence is 14 residues long. The CDR3 region has the DNA TGTGCCAGCTTTGAGCGATATAGCAATCAGCCCCAGCATTTT. This codes for CASFERYSNQPQHF.

This chain uses TRBV7-2 with TRBJ2-7; TRBD1 matches 7 bases. J gave up 3 bases and V 2 bases, and 4 bases lay outside the gene matches. The CDR3 consists of 14 residues. Germline loops: CDR1 SGHTA, CDR2 FQGNSA. The CDR3 region has the DNA TGTGCCAGCAGCTTAATGGGACAGAACTACGAGCAGTACTTC. Its translation is CASSLMGQNYEQYF.

The V gene is TRBV14, the J gene TRBJ2-1; TRBD2 matches at 8 bases. Trimming took 4 bases from V and 2 from J; bases not matched to a gene: 7. CDR1 and CDR2 from the germline V gene are SGHDN and FVKESK. This CDR3 comprises 16 residues. This chain's CDR3 is CASSPGLAATYNEQFF. CDR3 bases: TGTGCCAGCAGCCCCGGACTAGCCGCTACCTACAATGAGCAGTTCTTC. The variable domain in full, with the rest retrieved from reference TRBV14 and TRBJ2-1, is EAGVTQFPSHSVIEKGQTVTLRCDPISGHDNLYWYRRVMGKEIKFLLHFVKESKQDESGMPNNRFLAERTGGTYSTLKVQPAELEDSGVYFCASSPGLAATYNEQFFGPGTRLTVL.

As concerns this clone: Different DNA sequences within this sample yield the same CDR3. J is TRBJ2-7 and V is TRBV6-5; D perhaps matches TRBD2 (6 bases). V lost 2 bases, J lost 4 bases, and 9 bases lay in between. The CDR3 is 13 residues long. Germline V gives CDR1 MNHEY, CDR2 SVGAGI. The CDR3 loop is CASSYRGGYEQYF. The DNA of the CDR3 is TGTGCCAGCAGTTACAGGGGAGGTTACGAGCAGTACTTC.

The rearrangement links TRBV29-1 to TRBJ2-3; D might be TRBD2 (6 bases). The CDR3 extends over 13 amino acids. Germline V gene lookup returns CDR1 SQVTM and CDR2 ANQGSEA. Trimming took off 6 bases at V and 2 bases at J, with 12 bases between the two ends. CDR3 sequence (DNA): TGCAGCGTGGCTGGACTACTCACAGATACGCAGTATTTT. It yields the protein CSVAGLLTDTQYF.